In its sample, the clone carrying this T cell receptor beta chain was seen a few times. What it binds is not known. The CDR3 spans 15 residues. The V end lost 3 bases, the J end lost 4 bases, and 12 bases lay between the germline ends. The data derive from a study of blood T cells in healthy people across ages. Study-level background: Template switching captured about one barcoded beta molecule per two T cells. Findings of the study overall: Diversity was higher, and naive CD4+ cells more numerous, in long-lived donors than in aged donors.

A second PCR of 7 to 11 cycles used a sample-barcoded 5' primer and a J-beta primer mix. TCRdb processed the 5' RACE reads anew with MiXCR; each CDR3 protein has one entry. The sample has fewer than 650,000 distinct CDR3 sequences, around a quarter seen once. The same specimen was also included in a second study, on T cells of mothers and their children. That study adds: A few healthy Caucasian mothers served as donors, and their six children did as well.

Sequenced material: blood. The chain joins TRBV12-3 or TRBV12-4 to TRBJ2-2; D may match TRBD1 or TRBD2 (6 bases each). This TCR derives from a boy aged 2 to 9 in good health. In nucleotides, the CDR3 is TGTGCCAGCAGTTTCGGGGGCGGAGGCACCGGGGAGCTGTTTTTT. It yields the protein CASSFGGGGTGELFF.